Shown below are 31 T cell receptor beta chains from a single sample sequenced in a study of early T cells in non-severe SARS-CoV-2 infection. TCRdb recomputed calls from the 5' RACE reads with MiXCR, one row per CDR3 protein. The table records roughly 30,000 distinct CDR3 sequences, around 5.4% of them present only once. Sequencing used whole blood. The receptors here all came from an adult who was a healthcare worker with PCR-confirmed SARS-CoV-2 infection or an uninfected control (not recorded which).

This clonotype has only a few counts. The chain uses TRBV6-6 and TRBJ1-5, with D unresolved. Trimming shortened V by 0 bases and J by 2 bases, and 8 bases separated the two germline ends. In germline, CDR1 is MNHNY, CDR2 SVGAGI (reference sequence). This CDR3 is built from 15 residues. The CDR3 coding sequence is TGTGCCAGCAGTTACTCAACCAAGGGCAATCAGCCCCAGCATTTT. Amino acid sequence: CASSYSTKGNQPQHF.

This clonotype was seen ten or more times. V usage is TRBV20-1 and J usage is TRBJ2-1; no reliable D call. The CDR3 sequence is 12 residues long. Germline values: CDR1 DFQATT, CDR2 SNEGSKA (reference sequence). Between the trimmed V and J ends, which lost 6 bases and 6 bases, there was a span of 12 bases. CDR3 in DNA: TGCAGTGCCCTAGGGCTTCTCAATGAGCAGTTCTTC. It specifies CSALGLLNEQFF.

This chain connects TRBV12-3 or TRBV12-4 to TRBJ2-1; 13 positions match TRBD2. The trim removed 2 bases at V and 7 bases at J, leaving 14 bases unmatched. The CDR3 has 19 amino acids. CDR3: CASSLPGLAGISLRNEQFF. The CDR3 coding sequence is TGTGCCAGCAGTTTACCGGGACTAGCGGGAATCTCTCTCCGGAATGAGCAGTTCTTC.

Here the CDR3 reads CASSKELAGGHEQYF. The DNA for the CDR3 is TGTGCCAGCAGCAAAGAACTAGCGGGAGGGCACGAGCAGTACTTC. The chain employs TRBV21-1 and TRBJ2-7; the table names TRBD2, a call not compared with the DNA. TRBV21-1 is marked as a pseudogene. The CDR3 spans 15 residues.

This clonotype appeared many times. The chain joins TRBV28 to TRBJ2-7; D ambiguous. The CDR3 extends over 13 amino acids. From germline, CDR1 is MDHEN and CDR2 SYDVKM. Trimming stripped 5 bases from V and 0 bases from J, with 8 bases between. CDR3 amino acids: CASSPLPSYEQYF. In DNA form, the CDR3 reads TGTGCCAGCAGTCCCCTCCCCTCCTACGAGCAGTACTTC.

This clonotype was counted many times. The chain carries TRBV12-3 or TRBV12-4 and TRBJ1-3; D unresolved. The CDR3 has 16 residues. V was pared by 7 bases and J by 4 bases, with 20 bases between. CDR3 protein: CASTEVALHGGNTIYF. The CDR3 DNA sequence: TGTGCCAGCACCGAGGTGGCGCTCCACGGGGGAAACACCATATATTTT.

The chain joins TRBV2 to TRBJ1-6; no reliable D call. Trimming stripped 4 bases from V and 3 bases from J, with 4 bases between. Germline assignment: CDR1 SNHLY and CDR2 FYNNEI. The CDR3 consists of 13 residues. The CDR3 spells CASSGDYNSPLHF. Written as DNA, the CDR3 is TGTGCCAGCAGTGGGGACTATAATTCACCCCTCCACTTT.

This clonotype was observed a handful of times. The chain is built from TRBV20-1 and TRBJ2-3; 9 bases are shared with TRBD2. This CDR3 comprises 15 residues. Trimming cost V 6 bases and J 2 bases; bases outside gene matches: 9. Looked up from germline, CDR1 is DFQATT and CDR2 is SNEGSKA (reference sequence). Here the CDR3 DNA reads TGCAGTGCACAAAGAGCGGGAGGCTACACAGATACGCAGTATTTT. Its translation is CSAQRAGGYTDTQYF.

The table lists this clonotype with a few counts. The chain combines TRBV25-1 with TRBJ2-7; a possible D gene is TRBD1 (6 bases). The CDR3 length is 14 residues. The V gene's germline CDR1 is MGHDK and CDR2 SYGVNS. Trimming shortened V by 2 bases and J by 0 bases, and 8 bases separated the two germline ends. The CDR3 DNA sequence: TGTGCCAGCAGTGAAACGGGACACTCCTACGAGCAGTACTTC. Translated: CASSETGHSYEQYF.

This chain uses TRBV28 with TRBJ2-3; D possibly matches TRBD1 or TRBD2 (5 bases each). The V and J ends lost 4 bases and 6 bases respectively, with 20 bases between them. Germline V gene sequence: CDR1 MDHEN, CDR2 SYDVKM. The CDR3 is 16 residues long. The DNA for the CDR3 is TGTGCCAGCAGTTCCACGAAGGGGAGTCTGGGGGATACGCAGTATTTT. Protein product: CASSSTKGSLGDTQYF.

This clonotype was seen repeatedly, ten times or more. The gene calls are TRBV7-9 and TRBJ2-3; tentatively, D is TRBD1 or TRBD2 (5 bases each). Germline-derived CDR1 and CDR2 are SEHNR and FQNEAQ (reference sequence). With 5 bases removed from V and 5 bases from J, the gap between germline ends came to 11 bases. The length of the CDR3 is 13 residues. CDR3 sequence: CASSPDGGDTQYF. CDR3 nucleotides: TGTGCCAGCAGCCCGGATGGGGGAGATACGCAGTATTTT.

This clonotype was detected only a few times. The chain joins TRBV7-9 to TRBJ2-5, with D perhaps being TRBD1 or TRBD2 (5 bases each). CDR1 SEHNR and CDR2 FQNEAQ come from the germline V gene (reference sequence). The CDR3 contains 12 residues. With 7 bases removed from V and 4 bases from J, the gap between germline ends came to 10 bases. The CDR3 is CASTTGRETQYF. The CDR3, as DNA: TGTGCCAGCACCACGGGACGAGAGACCCAGTACTTC.

This clonotype has more than one count but fewer than ten. The chain has TRBV7-8 and TRBJ2-1; 8 nucleotides align to TRBD2. There are 18 residues in the CDR3. Losses at the gene ends were 1 base for V and 2 bases for J; bases not matched to a gene: 10. Germline CDR1 reads SGHVS; CDR2 reads FQNEAQ. Here the CDR3 DNA reads TGTGCCAGCAGCTTAGTTCTTCAGCGGGAGTACCCCTACAATGAGCAGTTCTTC. Its translation is CASSLVLQREYPYNEQFF.

At least ten counts were recorded for this clonotype. The chain joins TRBV7-2 to TRBJ1-1, with 8 bases fitting TRBD1. The CDR3 is made up of 13 amino acids. The V gene's germline CDR1 is SGHTA and CDR2 FQGNSA. V lost 5 bases and J lost 5; bases outside the gene matches: 4. The chain's CDR3 is CASSLRQGTEAFF. CDR3 DNA sequence: TGTGCCAGCAGCCTTCGACAGGGGACTGAAGCTTTCTTT.

This clonotype was seen ten or more times. The chain couples TRBV24-1 to TRBJ1-1; D might be TRBD1 (6 bases). V was clipped by 4 bases and J by 3 bases, with 11 bases between them. This CDR3 has 14 residues. Germline lookup yields CDR1 KGHDR and CDR2 SFDVKD. CDR3 in DNA: TGTGCCACCAGTGAAGGGGGAGGGCACACTGAAGCTTTCTTT. Its protein is CATSEGGGHTEAFF.

This clonotype was detected many times. J is TRBJ2-1 and V is TRBV20-1, with a tentative D call TRBD2 (5 bases). V lost 3 bases and J lost 8, with 14 bases in between. Germline values: CDR1 DFQATT, CDR2 SNEGSKA (reference sequence). The CDR3 is made up of 13 amino acids. The CDR3 loop is CSARGPSNHEQFF. In DNA form, the CDR3 reads TGCAGTGCTAGGGGTCCTAGCAACCATGAGCAGTTCTTC.

V and J are TRBV11-2 and TRBJ2-5; 10 bases agree with TRBD2. The CDR3 is 17 amino acids. Germline values: CDR1 SGHAT, CDR2 FQNNGV. Losses at the gene ends were 1 base for V and 5 bases for J; bases not matched to a gene: 10. DNA of the CDR3: TGTGCCAGCAGCTTAGGGCCGGTAGCGGGAGGACGCGAGACCCAGTACTTC. It is translated as CASSLGPVAGGRETQYF.

The chain joins TRBV12-3 or TRBV12-4 to TRBJ2-2; TRBD2 is a possible D gene (6 bases). Trimming removed 3 bases from V and 5 bases from J, with 10 bases in between. The CDR3 is made up of 14 amino acids. CDR3 bases: TGTGCCAGCAGTTTCAACGGGGGAACCGGGGAGCTGTTTTTT. Its protein is CASSFNGGTGELFF.

This clonotype occurred many times. The rearrangement joins TRBV7-6 to TRBJ2-1, with no clear D. Germline values: CDR1 SGHVS, CDR2 FNYEAQ. V lost 1 base and J lost 4, with 14 bases in between. The CDR3 sequence is 16 residues long. The CDR3 DNA reads TGTGCCAGCAGCTTAGGAGTGGCAGAGGTTTACAATGAGCAGTTCTTC. It encodes CASSLGVAEVYNEQFF.

By sample share, this clonotype is medium-sized. CDR3 sequence reads: CSAGQGPSDGYTF. The CDR3 DNA reads TGCAGCGCCGGACAGGGACCATCAGATGGCTACACCTTC. The V and J genes are TRBV29-1 and TRBJ1-2; 8 bases match TRBD1. The CDR3 extends over 13 amino acids. With 7 bases clipped from V and 6 bases from J, the junction kept 10 bases outside the gene matches. Germline CDR1 reads SQVTM; CDR2 reads ANQGSEA. Filled out from reference TRBV29-1 and TRBJ1-2, the complete variable domain reads SAVISQKPSRDICQRGTSLTIQCQVDSQVTMMFWYRQQPGQSLTLIATANQGSEATYESGFVIDKFPISRPNLTFSTLTVSNMSPEDSSIYLCSAGQGPSDGYTFGSGTRLTVV.

This clonotype was seen repeatedly, ten times or more. The chain combines TRBV7-2 with TRBJ2-3; tentatively, D is TRBD2 (6 bases). The CDR3 length is 12 residues. From germline, CDR1 is SGHTA and CDR2 FQGNSA. Trimming cost V 5 bases and J 8 bases, with 11 bases left between them. In DNA form, the CDR3 reads TGTGCCAGCAGCGCGGGGACCTTTACGCAGTATTTT. This gives the protein CASSAGTFTQYF.

This clonotype has more than one count but fewer than ten. This chain connects TRBV18 to TRBJ1-1; D gene ambiguous. The CDR3 consists of 14 residues. With 2 bases removed from V and 0 bases from J, the gap between germline ends came to 7 bases. Germline V lookup: CDR1 KGHSH, CDR2 LQKENI. This CDR3 is CASSPTVMNTEAFF. In nucleotides, the CDR3 is TGTGCCAGCTCACCAACGGTAATGAACACTGAAGCTTTCTTT.

The J gene is TRBJ2-3, the V gene TRBV28, with D unclear. Germline CDR1 MDHEN, CDR2 SYDVKM. CDR3 size: 15 residues. V gave up 5 bases and J gave up 0 bases, with 12 bases separating them. DNA of the CDR3: TGTGCCAGCAGTACCGTGTTTAGTAGCACAGATACGCAGTATTTT. Its protein is CASSTVFSSTDTQYF.

This clonotype was seen repeatedly, ten times or more. The rearrangement joins TRBV7-9 to TRBJ2-7, with 7 positions matching TRBD1. Germline V gene data show CDR1 as SEHNR and CDR2 as FQNEAQ (reference sequence). V shed 5 bases and J 2 bases; nucleotides not matched to a gene: 3. This CDR3 contains 13 residues. DNA for the CDR3: TGTGCCAGCAGCAGACAGGGTACCTACGAGCAGTACTTC. Protein product: CASSRQGTYEQYF.

This clonotype was recorded at least ten times. This chain links TRBV10-1 with TRBJ2-3; tentatively, D is TRBD2 (6 bases). The germline V and J ends were trimmed by 4 bases and 2 bases, with 13 bases remaining between them. The CDR3 has 15 amino acids. The germline V gene encodes CDR1 WNHNN and CDR2 SYGVQD (reference sequence). In nucleotides, the CDR3 is TGCGCCAGCAGTGTGGGTAGCGGACCCACAGATACGCAGTATTTT. Protein: CASSVGSGPTDTQYF.

The V and J genes are TRBV20-1 and TRBJ2-3; no reliable D call. The CDR3 loop spans 12 amino acids. The germline V gene encodes CDR1 DFQATT and CDR2 SNEGSKA (reference sequence). V was cut by 7 bases and J by 2 bases, with 10 bases left in between. The CDR3: CSVEDPTDTQYF. The CDR3, as DNA: TGCAGTGTCGAGGATCCCACAGATACGCAGTATTTT.

This clonotype was seen ten or more times. This chain connects TRBV7-2 to TRBJ2-7; no definite D call. The CDR3 extends over 12 amino acids. V was shortened by 5 bases and J by 5 bases, with 10 bases between the two germline ends. Germline CDR1 and CDR2: SGHTA and FQGNSA. The CDR3 sequence: CASSPGLNEQYF. In DNA form, the CDR3 reads TGTGCCAGCAGCCCTGGTTTGAACGAGCAGTACTTC.

Ten or more counts support this clonotype. CDR3 coding DNA: TGTGCCAGCAGAGGAGAGGGGGTTTTCTCTGGAAACACCATATATTTT. Translating gives CASRGEGVFSGNTIYF. The chain joins TRBV6-1 to TRBJ1-3, with TRBD1 as a possible D gene (6 bases). The ends were cut back, 6 bases at V and 0 bases at J, with 15 bases in the middle. Germline assignment: CDR1 MNHNS and CDR2 SASEGT. CDR3 length: 16 amino acids.

The chain uses TRBV2 and TRBJ2-7; 9 bases line up with TRBD1. CDR1 is SNHLY, CDR2 FYNNEI, per germline. This CDR3 has 15 residues. Trimming cost V 6 bases and J 0 bases; bases outside gene matches: 6. The CDR3 region is CASSEGTGSSYEQYF. The CDR3 coding sequence is TGTGCCAGCAGCGAGGGGACAGGGAGCTCCTACGAGCAGTACTTC.

This clonotype was found many times. This rearrangement joins TRBV6-5 to TRBJ1-4; no clear D gene. Trimming took off 2 bases at V and 3 bases at J, with 10 bases between the two ends. The CDR3 loop spans 15 amino acids. Germline CDR1 MNHEY, CDR2 SVGAGI. The CDR3 protein is CASSYSGPANEKLFF. DNA for the CDR3: TGTGCCAGCAGTTACAGCGGCCCAGCTAATGAAAAACTGTTTTTT.

This clonotype occurred many times. This chain joins TRBV10-3 and TRBJ1-6; D not resolved. This CDR3 has 13 residues. Germline CDR1 is ENHRY and CDR2 is SYGVKD. V lost 4 bases, J lost 6 bases, and 7 bases lay in between. The CDR3 DNA follows: TGTGCCATCAGTGGGGCGACTAATTCACCCCTCCACTTT. It translates to CAISGATNSPLHF.